This entry concerns a single T cell receptor (beta chain). This sample was taken from a study of CD8 T cells in Susac syndrome. The RNA input was roughly 0.45 to 1 ug, and it was reverse transcribed with random hexamers. An immunoSEQ multiplex PCR amplified TCR beta CDR3 over 54 Vbeta and 13 Jbeta. MiXCR was run by TCRdb on the immunoSEQ multiplex PCR reads, yielding one entry per CDR3 protein. This table holds over 150,000 distinct CDR3 sequences, 85% to 95% found once. V dropped 5 bases and J dropped 5; count of bases not matched to a gene: 17. The germline V gene encodes CDR1 ENHRY and CDR2 SYGVKD. The CDR3 spans 18 residues.

This chain uses TRBV10-3 with TRBJ2-3, with 9 bases that match TRBD2. The specimen was CD4+ T cells from PBMCs. The clonotype comes from a human donor with multiple sclerosis. The DNA of the CDR3 is TGTGCCATCAGTCCAAATCCTTTTTTAGCGGGAGTTCAAGATACGCAGTATTTT. As protein: CAISPNPFLAGVQDTQYF.